The rows below give T cell receptor beta chains drawn from one sample of a study of technical replicates of blood from several donors. Some clones are missing from TCRdb's copy, which holds only in-frame ones; the method was immunoSEQ multiplex PCR. The repertoire holds more than 90,000 clones, 95% to 97% seen once, with approximately 0.35% in the top ten. Input material: T cells isolated from PBMCs. The source of these receptors is a human donor in good health. Each CDR3 is given with its conserved first and last residue. Each record gives: D gene, clone size, V gene, J gene, CDR3 protein, CDR3 DNA. D genes are given only for firm matches. Clone sizes are given selectively: once, few, many, or a class where the clone is expanded.

D gene: NA; clone size: NA; V gene: TRBV11-1; J gene: TRBJ2-1; CDR3 protein: CASSQAQGSYNEQFF; CDR3 DNA: TGTGCCAGCAGCCAGGCCCAGGGCTCCTACAATGAGCAGTTCTTC
D gene: NA; clone size: NA; V gene: TRBV9; J gene: TRBJ2-5; CDR3 protein: CASAAATIQETQYF; CDR3 DNA: TGTGCCAGCGCGGCAGCCACCATACAAGAGACCCAGTACTTC
D gene: NA; clone size: NA; V gene: TRBV4-1; J gene: TRBJ1-3; CDR3 protein: CASSRQTGSGNTIYF; CDR3 DNA: TGCGCCAGCAGCCGCCAGACAGGCTCTGGAAACACCATATATTTT
D gene: NA; clone size: NA; V gene: TRBV10-3; J gene: TRBJ1-2; CDR3 protein: CAHQAPGGFGYTF; CDR3 DNA: TGTGCCCATCAGGCTCCGGGCGGGTTTGGCTACACCTTC
D gene: NA; clone size: NA; V gene: TRBV28; J gene: TRBJ1-2; CDR3 protein: CASSFAGHTNYGYTF; CDR3 DNA: TGTGCCAGCAGTTTCGCGGGGCATACTAACTATGGCTACACCTTC
D gene: TRBD1; clone size: few; V gene: TRBV7-2; J gene: TRBJ2-3; CDR3 protein: CASSLAGQGAVDTQYF; CDR3 DNA: TGTGCCAGCAGCTTGGCGGGACAGGGGGCGGTAGATACGCAGTATTTT
D gene: TRBD1; clone size: NA; V gene: TRBV2; J gene: TRBJ2-7; CDR3 protein: CATIPGTGGFYEQYF; CDR3 DNA: TGTGCCACCATACCCGGGACAGGGGGTTTCTACGAGCAGTACTTC
D gene: NA; clone size: NA; V gene: TRBV10-3; J gene: TRBJ1-2; CDR3 protein: CAISGQTLIYGYTF; CDR3 DNA: TGTGCCATCTCAGGGCAGACCTTGATCTATGGCTACACCTTC
D gene: TRBD1; clone size: NA; V gene: TRBV5-4; J gene: TRBJ1-1; CDR3 protein: CASSLERGLVVEAFF; CDR3 DNA: TGTGCCAGCAGCTTGGAAAGGGGGCTTGTTGTTGAAGCTTTCTTT
D gene: NA; clone size: NA; V gene: TRBV6-5; J gene: TRBJ2-3; CDR3 protein: CASSLEGAVTDTQYF; CDR3 DNA: TGTGCCAGCAGTTTGGAAGGGGCAGTCACAGATACGCAGTATTTT
D gene: NA; clone size: NA; V gene: TRBV5-4; J gene: TRBJ2-7; CDR3 protein: CASSLAMWGVNEQYF; CDR3 DNA: TGTGCCAGCAGCTTGGCCATGTGGGGGGTCAACGAGCAGTACTTC
D gene: TRBD1; clone size: NA; V gene: TRBV5-6; J gene: TRBJ1-5; CDR3 protein: CASSLGELQGWQPQHF; CDR3 DNA: TGTGCCAGCAGCTTGGGGGAGTTACAGGGGTGGCAGCCCCAGCATTTT
D gene: TRBD2; clone size: NA; V gene: TRBV7-2; J gene: TRBJ2-5; CDR3 protein: CASSLNSGGEWETQYF; CDR3 DNA: TGTGCCAGCAGCTTAAATAGCGGGGGGGAATGGGAGACCCAGTACTTC
D gene: TRBD2; clone size: NA; V gene: TRBV30; J gene: TRBJ2-3; CDR3 protein: CAWSFVRTSGSRTDTQYF; CDR3 DNA: TGTGCCTGGAGTTTCGTTCGTACTAGCGGGAGTCGGACAGATACGCAGTATTTT
D gene: NA; clone size: NA; V gene: TRBV30; J gene: TRBJ1-4; CDR3 protein: CAWSEGAGGTNEKLFF; CDR3 DNA: TGTGCCTGGAGTGAGGGCGCCGGGGGAACTAATGAAAAACTGTTTTTT
D gene: TRBD2; clone size: NA; V gene: TRBV27; J gene: TRBJ2-2; CDR3 protein: CASSFESGTINTGELFF; CDR3 DNA: TGTGCCAGCAGTTTCGAAAGCGGGACGATTAACACCGGGGAGCTGTTTTTT
D gene: NA; clone size: once; V gene: TRBV4-2; J gene: TRBJ2-2; CDR3 protein: CASSQGLTGNTGELFF; CDR3 DNA: TGTGCCAGCAGCCAAGGTTTGACAGGGAACACCGGGGAGCTGTTTTTT
D gene: NA; clone size: NA; V gene: TRBV28; J gene: TRBJ2-7; CDR3 protein: CASSSPGQNYEQYF; CDR3 DNA: TGTGCCAGCAGTTCGCCGGGACAAAACTACGAGCAGTACTTC
D gene: TRBD2; clone size: NA; V gene: TRBV7-2; J gene: TRBJ2-3; CDR3 protein: CASSSQGVTSGTDTQYF; CDR3 DNA: TGTGCCAGCAGCTCCCAGGGAGTGACTAGCGGAACAGATACGCAGTATTTT
D gene: TRBD1; clone size: NA; V gene: TRBV19; J gene: TRBJ1-4; CDR3 protein: CASSKPGQRNEKLFF; CDR3 DNA: TGTGCCAGTAGTAAACCGGGACAGCGTAATGAAAAACTGTTTTTT
D gene: TRBD2; clone size: NA; V gene: TRBV19; J gene: TRBJ2-1; CDR3 protein: CASSPLGLAVYNEQFF; CDR3 DNA: TGTGCCAGTAGTCCACTCGGACTAGCGGTCTACAATGAGCAGTTCTTC
D gene: NA; clone size: NA; V gene: TRBV5-1; J gene: TRBJ2-1; CDR3 protein: CASSLYGINNEQFF; CDR3 DNA: TGCGCCAGCAGCTTATACGGGATCAACAATGAGCAGTTCTTC
D gene: NA; clone size: NA; V gene: TRBV4-3; J gene: TRBJ2-1; CDR3 protein: CASSQVGGGNNEQFF; CDR3 DNA: TGCGCCAGCAGCCAAGTAGGCGGAGGTAACAATGAGCAGTTCTTC
D gene: TRBD1; clone size: NA; V gene: TRBV16; J gene: TRBJ1-5; CDR3 protein: CASSITGDSNQPQHF; CDR3 DNA: TGTGCCAGCAGTATAACAGGGGATAGCAATCAGCCCCAGCATTTT
D gene: TRBD2; clone size: NA; V gene: TRBV19; J gene: TRBJ2-3; CDR3 protein: CASSTLAGVKLVTQYF; CDR3 DNA: TGTGCCAGTAGTACCCTAGCGGGAGTAAAGTTAGTTACGCAGTATTTT
D gene: NA; clone size: NA; V gene: TRBV5-1; J gene: TRBJ2-2; CDR3 protein: CASRGGTGELFF; CDR3 DNA: TGCGCCAGCAGAGGGGGCACCGGGGAGCTGTTTTTT
D gene: NA; clone size: NA; V gene: TRBV7-9; J gene: TRBJ2-7; CDR3 protein: CASSLNNRAYEQYF; CDR3 DNA: TGTGCCAGCAGCTTAAATAACAGAGCCTACGAGCAGTACTTC
D gene: TRBD2; clone size: once; V gene: TRBV19; J gene: TRBJ2-3; CDR3 protein: CASSIGGTSASTDTQYF; CDR3 DNA: TGTGCCAGTAGTATAGGTGGGACTAGCGCTAGCACAGATACGCAGTATTTT
D gene: TRBD2; clone size: NA; V gene: TRBV27; J gene: TRBJ2-7; CDR3 protein: CASSFSREYYEQYF; CDR3 DNA: TGTGCCAGCAGTTTCTCGCGGGAGTACTACGAGCAGTACTTC
D gene: NA; clone size: once; V gene: TRBV10-2; J gene: TRBJ1-4; CDR3 protein: CASSDPGESLLFF; CDR3 DNA: TGCGCCAGCAGTGACCCGGGGGAAAGTCTGCTGTTTTTT
D gene: TRBD1; clone size: NA; V gene: TRBV5-4; J gene: TRBJ2-7; CDR3 protein: CASSSQGAPYEQYF; CDR3 DNA: TGTGCCAGCAGCTCACAGGGGGCTCCCTACGAGCAGTACTTC
D gene: NA; clone size: NA; V gene: TRBV10-3; J gene: TRBJ2-7; CDR3 protein: CAISGSSTDSYEQYF; CDR3 DNA: TGTGCCATCAGTGGATCCTCAACAGACTCCTACGAGCAGTACTTC
D gene: TRBD2; clone size: NA; V gene: TRBV7-9; J gene: TRBJ2-7; CDR3 protein: CASRPDLTSGFYEQYF; CDR3 DNA: TGTGCCAGCAGGCCCGACTTGACTAGCGGGTTCTACGAGCAGTACTTC
D gene: TRBD2; clone size: NA; V gene: TRBV5-1; J gene: TRBJ2-1; CDR3 protein: CASSLGAGTSGRGEQFF; CDR3 DNA: TGCGCCAGCAGCTTGGGCGCTGGGACTAGCGGGAGGGGTGAGCAGTTCTTC
D gene: NA; clone size: NA; V gene: TRBV5-1; J gene: TRBJ2-1; CDR3 protein: CASSGNYNEQFF; CDR3 DNA: TGCGCCAGCTCCGGGAACTACAATGAGCAGTTCTTC
D gene: NA; clone size: NA; V gene: TRBV25-1; J gene: TRBJ1-4; CDR3 protein: CASSGGFGHEKLFF; CDR3 DNA: TGTGCCAGCAGTGGAGGGTTTGGGCATGAAAAACTGTTTTTT
D gene: NA; clone size: NA; V gene: TRBV11-2; J gene: TRBJ2-7; CDR3 protein: CASSFGGRYYEQYF; CDR3 DNA: TGTGCCAGCAGCTTCGGAGGGCGATACTACGAGCAGTACTTC
D gene: TRBD1; clone size: NA; V gene: TRBV27; J gene: TRBJ1-5; CDR3 protein: CASSRTGGNQPQHF; CDR3 DNA: TGTGCCAGCAGTCGGACAGGGGGCAATCAGCCCCAGCATTTT
D gene: NA; clone size: once; V gene: TRBV18; J gene: TRBJ2-1; CDR3 protein: CASSPGRGNYNEQFF; CDR3 DNA: TGTGCCAGCTCGCCGGGCCGGGGTAACTACAATGAGCAGTTCTTC
D gene: TRBD2; clone size: NA; V gene: TRBV11-3; J gene: TRBJ2-7; CDR3 protein: CASSLRLAGHYEQYF; CDR3 DNA: TGTGCCAGCAGTCTAAGACTAGCGGGACACTACGAGCAGTACTTC
D gene: TRBD2; clone size: NA; V gene: TRBV2; J gene: TRBJ2-3; CDR3 protein: CASSPPFLREVADTQYF; CDR3 DNA: TGTGCCAGCAGTCCCCCCTTCTTGCGGGAGGTCGCAGATACGCAGTATTTT
D gene: NA; clone size: NA; V gene: TRBV9; J gene: TRBJ1-3; CDR3 protein: CASSDGGGNTIYF; CDR3 DNA: TGTGCCAGCAGCGACGGGGGAGGAAACACCATATATTTT
D gene: TRBD2; clone size: NA; V gene: TRBV4-3; J gene: TRBJ2-1; CDR3 protein: CASNVGLAGGPSYNEQFF; CDR3 DNA: TGCGCCAGCAACGTCGGACTAGCGGGAGGGCCCTCCTACAATGAGCAGTTCTTC
D gene: TRBD2; clone size: NA; V gene: TRBV7-3; J gene: TRBJ2-3; CDR3 protein: CASSLKLADTQYF; CDR3 DNA: TGTGCCAGCAGCCTTAAACTAGCGGATACGCAGTATTTT
D gene: NA; clone size: NA; V gene: TRBV7-9; J gene: TRBJ2-3; CDR3 protein: CASSLVVAGTDTQYF; CDR3 DNA: TGTGCCAGCAGCTTAGTAGTAGCGGGCACAGATACGCAGTATTTT
D gene: NA; clone size: NA; V gene: TRBV20-1; J gene: TRBJ1-1; CDR3 protein: CSAGQNTEAFF; CDR3 DNA: TGCAGTGCGGGACAGAACACTGAAGCTTTCTTT
D gene: NA; clone size: NA; V gene: TRBV5-4; J gene: TRBJ1-2; CDR3 protein: CASSLVRGDYGYTF; CDR3 DNA: TGTGCCAGCAGCTTAGTCAGGGGAGACTATGGCTACACCTTC
D gene: NA; clone size: NA; V gene: TRBV30; J gene: TRBJ1-1; CDR3 protein: CAWSGQAYTEAFF; CDR3 DNA: TGTGCCTGGAGTGGCCAGGCGTACACTGAAGCTTTCTTT
D gene: TRBD2; clone size: NA; V gene: TRBV6-5; J gene: TRBJ2-1; CDR3 protein: CASSYQREVNEQFF; CDR3 DNA: TGTGCCAGCAGTTACCAGCGGGAGGTAAATGAGCAGTTCTTC
D gene: NA; clone size: NA; V gene: TRBV19; J gene: TRBJ1-1; CDR3 protein: CASIGRSNTEAFF; CDR3 DNA: TGTGCCAGTATTGGCAGATCGAACACTGAAGCTTTCTTT
D gene: TRBD1; clone size: NA; V gene: TRBV2; J gene: TRBJ2-5; CDR3 protein: CASSWTGAQETQYF; CDR3 DNA: TGTGCCAGCTCTTGGACAGGAGCCCAAGAGACCCAGTACTTC
D gene: TRBD1; clone size: NA; V gene: TRBV19; J gene: TRBJ2-7; CDR3 protein: CASSMGQGNHEQYF; CDR3 DNA: TGTGCCAGTAGTATGGGACAGGGGAACCACGAGCAGTACTTC